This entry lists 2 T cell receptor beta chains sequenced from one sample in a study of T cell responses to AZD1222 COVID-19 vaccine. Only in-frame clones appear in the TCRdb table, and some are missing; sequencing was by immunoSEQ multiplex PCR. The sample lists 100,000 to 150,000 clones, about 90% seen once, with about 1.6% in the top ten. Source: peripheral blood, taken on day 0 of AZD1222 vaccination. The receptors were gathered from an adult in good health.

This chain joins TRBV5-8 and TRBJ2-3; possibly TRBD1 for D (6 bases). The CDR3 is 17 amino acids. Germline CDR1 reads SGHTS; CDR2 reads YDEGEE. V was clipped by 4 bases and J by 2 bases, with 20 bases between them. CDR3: CASSLSNRVPYTDTQYF. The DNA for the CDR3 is TGTGCCAGCAGCCTCAGTAACAGGGTGCCCTACACAGATACGCAGTATTTT.

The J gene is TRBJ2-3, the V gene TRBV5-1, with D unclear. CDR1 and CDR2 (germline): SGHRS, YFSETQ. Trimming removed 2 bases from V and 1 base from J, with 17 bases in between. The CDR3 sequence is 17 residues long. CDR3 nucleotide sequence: TGCGCCAGCAGCTTCAAAACCCCTAAAGAACGCACAGATACGCAGTATTTT. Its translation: CASSFKTPKERTDTQYF.